What follows are 5 T cell receptor beta chains derived from one specimen sequenced in a study of cytomegalovirus exposure and HLA in healthy donors. With 60 Vbeta and 13 Jbeta primers, the PCR was carried out. TCRdb keeps only in-frame clones here, not all; method: immunoSEQ multiplex PCR. The repertoire has roughly 130,000 clones, roughly 86% of them found once; the top ten carry 0.51%. The specimen sequenced was PBMCs. The receptors were gathered from a woman between 40 and 50 years old in good health and CMV-seronegative.

The chain couples TRBV5-4 to TRBJ2-1, with TRBD2 matching 8 bases. V gave up 4 bases and J gave up 10 bases; unmatched junction bases: 10. The length of the CDR3 is 14 residues. Germline V gives CDR1 SGHNT, CDR2 YYREEE (reference sequence). This chain's CDR3 is CASSTAAGDREQFF. CDR3 sequence (DNA): TGTGCCAGCAGCACCGCAGCGGGAGACCGAGAGCAGTTCTTC.

This clone appeared a single time. This chain joins TRBV5-4 and TRBJ2-2; D is possibly TRBD2 (5 bases). This CDR3 has 13 residues. Trimming stripped 4 bases from V and 6 bases from J, with 10 bases between. Germline CDR1 SGHNT, CDR2 YYREEE (reference sequence). The CDR3 here is CASSVRDAGELFF. CDR3 DNA: TGTGCCAGCAGCGTGAGGGATGCCGGGGAGCTGTTTTTT.

The V gene is TRBV5-4, the J gene TRBJ1-6; perhaps TRBD1 as D (6 bases). V gave up 4 bases and J gave up 4 bases, with 18 bases separating them. Germline lookup yields CDR1 SGHNT and CDR2 YYREEE (reference sequence). The CDR3 length is 17 residues. CDR3 in DNA: TGTGCCAGCAGCCCCGAGGGGGGGGCAGGATATAATTCACCCCTCCACTTT. It translates to CASSPEGGAGYNSPLHF.

This sequence joins TRBV6-5 and TRBJ1-1, with TRBD1 identical over 8 bases. This CDR3 spans 13 amino acids. Looked up from germline, CDR1 is MNHEY and CDR2 is SVGAGI. V was clipped by 6 bases and J by 4 bases; unmatched bases: 4. The CDR3 DNA follows: TGTGCCAGCAGGTCGACAGGGGTCACTGAAGCTTTCTTT. This encodes CASRSTGVTEAFF.

This chain connects TRBV7-6 to TRBJ2-5; D is ambiguous. Trimming took off 1 base at V and 0 bases at J, with 3 bases between the two ends. The germline gives CDR1 SGHVS, CDR2 FNYEAQ. The CDR3 runs 13 residues. CDR3 coding DNA: TGTGCCAGCAGCTTAGGAGACCAAGAGACCCAGTACTTC. Translating gives CASSLGDQETQYF.